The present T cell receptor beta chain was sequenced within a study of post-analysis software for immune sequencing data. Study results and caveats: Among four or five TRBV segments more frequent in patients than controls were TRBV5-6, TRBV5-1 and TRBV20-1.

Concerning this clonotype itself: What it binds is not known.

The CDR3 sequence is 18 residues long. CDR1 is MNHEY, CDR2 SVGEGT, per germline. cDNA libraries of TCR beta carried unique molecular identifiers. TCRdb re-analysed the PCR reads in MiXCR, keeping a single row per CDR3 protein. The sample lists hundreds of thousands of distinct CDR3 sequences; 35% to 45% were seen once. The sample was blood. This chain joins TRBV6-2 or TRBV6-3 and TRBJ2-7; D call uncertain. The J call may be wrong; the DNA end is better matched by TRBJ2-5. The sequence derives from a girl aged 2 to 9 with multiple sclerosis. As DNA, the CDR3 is TGTGCCAGCACTCCTACGGGTGACCTGAGAGGTATCGGGGAGACCCAGTACTTC. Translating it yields CASTPTGDLRGIGETQYF.